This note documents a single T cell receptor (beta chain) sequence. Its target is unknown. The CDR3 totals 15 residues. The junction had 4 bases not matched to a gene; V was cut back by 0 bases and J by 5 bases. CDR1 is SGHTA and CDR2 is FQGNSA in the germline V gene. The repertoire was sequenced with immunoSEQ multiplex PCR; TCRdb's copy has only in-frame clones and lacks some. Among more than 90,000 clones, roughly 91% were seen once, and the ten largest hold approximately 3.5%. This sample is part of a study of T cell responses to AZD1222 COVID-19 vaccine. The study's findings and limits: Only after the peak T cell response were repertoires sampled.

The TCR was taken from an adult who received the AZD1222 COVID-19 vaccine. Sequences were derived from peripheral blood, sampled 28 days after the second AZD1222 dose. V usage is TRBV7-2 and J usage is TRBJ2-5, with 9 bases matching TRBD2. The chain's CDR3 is CASSLASGSWETQYF. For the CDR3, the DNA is TGTGCCAGCAGCTTAGCTAGCGGGAGTTGGGAGACCCAGTACTTC. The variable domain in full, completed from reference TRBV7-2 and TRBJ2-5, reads GAGVSQSPSNKVTEKGKDVELRCDPISGHTALYWYRQSLGQGLEFLIYFQGNSAPDKSGLPSDRFSAERTGGSVSTLTIQRTQQEDSAVYLCASSLASGSWETQYFGPGTRLLVL.